These 15 T cell receptor beta chains share one sample of origin, sequenced in a study of vaccination and CD4 T cells after COVID-19. No antigens are known for them. Treatment indicated: approximately nine-day PBMC culture with coronavirus spike peptide pools or control peptides (ViraFEST assay). Once obtained from cultured CD4+ T cells, the DNA was sequenced using the Oncomine TCR Beta short-read assay. MiXCR, applied by TCRdb to the PCR reads, yields one record per CDR3 protein. Found here are 9,500 to 15,000 distinct CDR3 sequences, 20% of them singletons; the top ten hold about 14%. The sequencing used CD4+ T cells from blood, cultured in vitro, collected before SARS-CoV-2 vaccination. These receptors all stem from a human donor who received a COVID-19 vaccine.

The chain uses TRBV20-1 and TRBJ2-2; D perhaps matches TRBD1 (6 bases). CDR1 and CDR2 (germline): DFQATT, SNEGSKA (reference sequence). Trimming shortened V by 3 bases and J by 5 bases, and 7 bases separated the two germline ends. This CDR3 is built from 12 residues. CDR3 loop: CSASGQTGELFF. CDR3 DNA sequence: TGCAGTGCTAGTGGACAGACCGGGGAGCTGTTTTTT.

This clonotype occurred a few times. The V and J genes are TRBV20-1 and TRBJ2-7; no firm D call. From germline, CDR1 is DFQATT and CDR2 SNEGSKA (reference sequence). Trimming left V 3 bases short and J 3 bases short, with 12 bases between. There are 13 residues in the CDR3. The CDR3 DNA is TGCAGTGCTAGGTTACAGTTAAGCTACGAGCAGTACTTC. Amino acid sequence: CSARLQLSYEQYF.

The sample holds a few counts of this clonotype. The V call is TRBV5-1, the J call TRBJ1-1, with a tentative D call TRBD1 (5 bases). V shed 1 base and J shed 5 bases, with 9 bases lying between them. This CDR3 contains 13 residues. Germline loops: CDR1 SGHRS, CDR2 YFSETQ. CDR3 sequence: CASSLSWGTEAFF. The CDR3 nucleotides are TGCGCCAGCAGCTTGAGCTGGGGGACTGAAGCTTTCTTT.

The chain uses TRBV4-2 and TRBJ1-3; D may be TRBD1 (6 bases). The V and J ends lost 4 bases and 10 bases respectively, with 20 bases between them. The CDR3 runs 15 residues. Germline V gene sequence: CDR1 LGHNA, CDR2 YNFKEQ. The chain's CDR3 is CASSRRMDREGTIYF. Written as DNA, the CDR3 is TGTGCCAGCAGCCGACGAATGGACAGAGAAGGGACCATATATTTT.

This clonotype counts as medium-sized. The chain's CDR3 is CASSGQGRYGYTF. The CDR3 nucleotides read TGTGCCAGCTCCGGACAGGGGCGCTATGGCTACACCTTC. V gene TRBV21-1 combines with J gene TRBJ1-2; TRBD1 was called by the table and not checked on the DNA. TRBV21-1 is tagged as a pseudogene. The CDR3 contains 13 residues.

The gene calls are TRBV24-1 and TRBJ1-2; D remains unclear. Trimming shortened V by 1 base and J by 7 bases, and 9 bases separated the two germline ends. This CDR3 spans 13 amino acids. CDR1 and CDR2 (germline): KGHDR, SFDVKD. The CDR3, as DNA: TGTGCCACCAGTGATTTTATGGGCCGTGGCTACACCTTC. Translating it yields CATSDFMGRGYTF.

The chain employs TRBV4-2 and TRBJ1-2; D gene ambiguous. Germline assignment: CDR1 LGHNA and CDR2 YNFKEQ. V lost 1 base and J 0 bases, leaving 9 bases between the germline ends. The CDR3 loop spans 15 amino acids. The CDR3, as DNA: TGTGCCAGCAGCCAAGCCCGGACGGCTAACTATGGCTACACCTTC. This encodes CASSQARTANYGYTF.

The genes are TRBV7-9 and TRBJ2-7; D perhaps matches TRBD2 (6 bases). V gave up 2 bases and J gave up 9 bases, with 11 bases separating them. This CDR3 contains 12 residues. Germline V CDR1 and CDR2: SEHNR, FQNEAQ (reference sequence). CDR3 nucleotides: TGTGCCAGCAGCTTAACGGGGGATGGGCAGTACTTC. Protein sequence: CASSLTGDGQYF.

The gene calls are TRBV7-8 and TRBJ2-1; 7 positions agree with TRBD1. This CDR3 is 15 amino acids long. Germline V gene data show CDR1 as SGHVS and CDR2 as FQNEAQ. The V gene end was trimmed by 3 bases and the J gene end by 7 bases; junction bases not matched to a gene: 9. CDR3 in amino acids: CASSFRTGGWNEQFF. CDR3 nucleotides: TGTGCCAGCAGCTTCCGGACAGGCGGGTGGAATGAGCAGTTCTTC.

The rearrangement links TRBV28 to TRBJ2-1; 7 nucleotides agree with TRBD2. The CDR3 consists of 14 residues. The ends lost 10 bases at V and 4 bases at J; junction bases unmatched: 10. Germline loops: CDR1 MDHEN, CDR2 SYDVKM. The CDR3 nucleotides read TGTGCCATCAGGCGGGGAGGGGTTTACAATGAGCAGTTCTTC. This translates into CAIRRGGVYNEQFF.

There are a few counts of this clonotype. The V call is TRBV2, the J call TRBJ2-7; tentative D call: TRBD2 (5 bases). CDR1 SNHLY and CDR2 FYNNEI come from the germline V gene. Trimming took off 6 bases at V and 0 bases at J, with 15 bases between the two ends. This CDR3 is 15 amino acids long. The CDR3 protein is CASRRLSGSSYEQYF. CDR3 nucleotides: TGTGCCAGCAGGAGATTGAGCGGTAGCTCCTACGAGCAGTACTTC.

The chain is built from TRBV5-1 and TRBJ2-7; possibly TRBD2 for D (5 bases). Germline V gene sequence: CDR1 SGHRS, CDR2 YFSETQ. The CDR3 runs 17 residues. V dropped 0 bases and J dropped 6 bases, with 22 bases sitting between them. The CDR3 region is CASSLATDRGPGSEQYF. In DNA form, the CDR3 reads TGCGCCAGCAGCTTGGCCACAGACCGCGGACCGGGGAGCGAGCAGTACTTC.

This clonotype was seen a few times. V and J are TRBV5-1 and TRBJ2-7; 13 bases line up with TRBD2. Germline CDR1 SGHRS, CDR2 YFSETQ. Trimming cost V 1 base and J 5 bases; bases outside gene matches: 0. CDR3 length: 14 residues. CDR3 sequence (DNA): TGCGCCAGCAGCTTGACTAGCGGGGGGGACGAGCAGTACTTC. Its translation: CASSLTSGGDEQYF.

V usage is TRBV7-2 and J usage is TRBJ1-1; D call uncertain. Germline-derived CDR1 and CDR2 are SGHTA and FQGNSA. Trimming removed 0 bases at V and 5 bases at J, with 19 bases between. The CDR3 spans 17 residues. CDR3: CASSLALGGLRITEAFF. The CDR3 coding sequence is TGTGCCAGCAGCTTAGCGCTCGGTGGATTGAGAATAACTGAAGCTTTCTTT.

The chain carries TRBV29-1 and TRBJ1-1, with D unresolved. Germline values: CDR1 SQVTM, CDR2 ANQGSEA. The CDR3 is made up of 12 amino acids. The ends were cut back, 6 bases at V and 5 bases at J, with 13 bases in the middle. The CDR3 DNA sequence: TGCAGCGTCGCCTCCTTCGAGACTGAAGCTTTCTTT. Protein: CSVASFETEAFF.